These 25 T cell receptor beta chains originate from one sample sequenced in a study of OX40 agonist ivuxolimab in advanced cancers. Data came from immunoSEQ multiplex PCR; TCRdb stores just in-frame clones and leaves some out. The sample holds tens of thousands of clones, approximately 86% seen once. The sample here was CD4+ or CD8+ T cells sorted from blood, taken in a trial of the OX40 agonist ivuxolimab. The receptors were sampled from an adult with an advanced solid tumor such as melanoma, head and neck, liver or kidney cancer.

In this sample, this clone turned up once. The chain couples TRBV18 to TRBJ2-3; 7 bases are shared with TRBD2. The CDR3 runs 16 residues. Losses at the gene ends were 3 bases for V and 0 bases for J; bases not matched to a gene: 6. The germline V gene encodes CDR1 KGHSH and CDR2 LQKENI. For the CDR3, the DNA is TGTGCCAGCTCACCCCCAGGAGCGGGAAGCACAGATACGCAGTATTTT. Translating it yields CASSPPGAGSTDTQYF.

This sequence joins TRBV5-1 and TRBJ2-2; 7 bases line up with TRBD1. The CDR3 spans 16 residues. The ends lost 3 bases at V and 3 bases at J; junction bases unmatched: 8. Germline V gene lookup returns CDR1 SGHRS and CDR2 YFSETQ. The CDR3 spells CASSSQGVPDTGELFF. In DNA form, the CDR3 reads TGCGCCAGCAGCTCCCAGGGGGTTCCCGACACCGGGGAGCTGTTTTTT.

CDR3 in amino acids: CSVKGVPTNEKLFF. In DNA form, the CDR3 reads TGCAGCGTCAAAGGGGTCCCGACTAATGAAAAACTGTTTTTT. V is TRBV29-1 and J is TRBJ1-4, with D possibly being TRBD1 (5 bases). V shed 6 bases and J shed 2 bases, with 13 bases lying between them. CDR1 and CDR2 from the germline V gene are SQVTM and ANQGSEA. The CDR3 has 14 residues.

This clone has just one count. The V and J genes are TRBV19 and TRBJ2-7, with 10 bases lining up with TRBD2. The junction had 4 bases not matched to a gene; V was cut back by 3 bases and J by 2 bases. There are 15 residues in the CDR3. Per germline, CDR1 LNHDA and CDR2 SQIVND (reference sequence). The CDR3 DNA sequence: TGTGCCAGTAGTATCGCTAGCGGGAGTACCTACGAGCAGTACTTC. As protein: CASSIASGSTYEQYF.

The chain employs TRBV6-5 and TRBJ2-7; no clear D gene. This CDR3 is built from 13 residues. V lost 0 bases and J lost 6, with 9 bases in between. Germline V gives CDR1 MNHEY, CDR2 SVGAGI. This chain's CDR3 is CASSYSPKVEQYF. CDR3 DNA: TGTGCCAGCAGTTACTCGCCTAAGGTCGAGCAGTACTTC.

The chain couples TRBV7-8 to TRBJ2-7; 10 bases agree with TRBD1. The ends lost 5 bases at V and 2 bases at J; junction bases unmatched: 3. The germline V gene has CDR1 SGHVS and CDR2 FQNEAQ. This CDR3 is built from 14 residues. DNA for the CDR3: TGTGCCAGCAGCACTGACAGGGGGCCCTACGAGCAGTACTTC. It is translated as CASSTDRGPYEQYF. Drawing the rest from reference TRBV7-8 and TRBJ2-7, the complete variable domain is GAGVSQSPRYKVAKRGQDVALRCDPISGHVSLFWYQQALGQGPEFLTYFQNEAQLDKSGLPSDRFFAERPEGSVSTLKIQRTQQEDSAVYLCASSTDRGPYEQYFGPGTRLTVT.

This clone was recorded once. The chain couples TRBV19 to TRBJ1-2; the match to TRBD1 covers 9 bases. This CDR3 is 14 amino acids long. The germline V gene encodes CDR1 LNHDA and CDR2 SQIVND (reference sequence). J lost 8 bases, V lost 5 bases, and 9 bases had no gene match. CDR3 protein: CASSLYRTGEGYTF. The CDR3 coding sequence is TGTGCCAGTAGTCTATATCGGACAGGGGAAGGCTACACCTTC.

In this sample, this clone turned up once. V usage is TRBV27 and J usage is TRBJ1-4; D not certain. Looked up from germline, CDR1 is MNHEY and CDR2 is SMNVEV (reference sequence). The CDR3 sequence is 14 residues long. The V gene lost 2 bases and the J gene lost 8 bases, with 12 bases spanning the gap. CDR3: CASSLRGNSEKLFF. The CDR3 nucleotides read TGTGCCAGCAGTTTACGAGGGAACTCAGAAAAACTGTTTTTT.

The rearrangement joins TRBV7-6 to TRBJ2-1, with 8 bases lining up with TRBD2. V lost 5 bases to trimming and J lost 1 base; unmatched junction nucleotides: 10. The germline V gene encodes CDR1 SGHVS and CDR2 FNYEAQ. There are 17 residues in the CDR3. This CDR3 is CASSGGVLAVSYNEQFF. CDR3 nucleotide sequence: TGTGCCAGCAGCGGAGGGGTACTAGCGGTTTCCTACAATGAGCAGTTCTTC.

The V call is TRBV11-3, the J call TRBJ2-7; TRBD2 matches 7 bases. Trimming cost V 5 bases and J 4 bases; bases outside gene matches: 8. The CDR3 covers 14 residues. Germline CDR1 is SGHNT and CDR2 is YENEEA. The CDR3 here is CASSMSGKGYEQYF. The CDR3 DNA reads TGTGCCAGCAGCATGAGCGGGAAGGGGTACGAGCAGTACTTC.

This clone was detected a few times. This chain uses TRBV5-5 with TRBJ2-5, with D maybe TRBD2 (5 bases). This CDR3 region has 17 residues. Deletions cut 4 bases from V and 2 bases from J, with 21 bases between. Germline V CDR1 and CDR2: SGHKS, YYEKEE (reference sequence). The CDR3 region has the DNA TGTGCCAGCAGCCCCACGAGGGCAGGTTCCCCTCAAGAGACCCAGTACTTC. Protein sequence: CASSPTRAGSPQETQYF.

This CDR3 reads CASSLQVHEQYF. The DNA for the CDR3 is TGTGCCAGCAGTTTGCAGGTCCACGAGCAGTACTTC. The chain carries TRBV28 and TRBJ2-7; D unclear. The CDR3 sequence is 12 residues long. The V end was cut by 3 bases, the J end by 5 bases, with 8 bases between. Germline CDR1 MDHEN, CDR2 SYDVKM. Based on the CDR3 plus reference TRBV28 and TRBJ2-7, the full variable domain is DVKVTQSSRYLVKRTGEKVFLECVQDMDHENMFWYRQDPGLGLRLIYFSYDVKMKEKGDIPEGYSVSREKKERFSLILESASTNQTSMYLCASSLQVHEQYFGPGTRLTVT.

The chain combines TRBV19 with TRBJ1-5, with D hard to call. The V and J ends lost 5 bases and 6 bases respectively, with 8 bases between them. There are 12 residues in the CDR3. The germline CDR1 and CDR2 sequences are LNHDA and SQIVND (reference sequence). CDR3 sequence reads: CASSRGSQPQHF. Written as DNA, the CDR3 is TGTGCCAGTAGTCGGGGTAGTCAGCCCCAGCATTTT. The full variable domain, with the rest looked up from reference TRBV19 and TRBJ1-5, is DGGITQSPKYLFRKEGQNVTLSCEQNLNHDAMYWYRQDPGQGLRLIYYSQIVNDFQKGDIAEGYSVSREKKESFPLTVTSAQKNPTAFYLCASSRGSQPQHFGDGTRLSIL.

The chain carries TRBV19 and TRBJ2-3, with unresolved D. Trimming cost V 7 bases and J 2 bases, with 13 bases left between them. Germline V gene lookup returns CDR1 LNHDA and CDR2 SQIVND (reference sequence). The CDR3 runs 14 residues. The chain's CDR3 is CASTRGRTTDTQYF. The CDR3 coding sequence is TGTGCCAGTACGCGAGGCAGGACCACAGATACGCAGTATTTT.

The chain recombines TRBV7-2 with TRBJ2-3; D not resolved. The germline V gene encodes CDR1 SGHTA and CDR2 FQGNSA. CDR3 size: 15 residues. Trimming cost V 2 bases and J 3 bases, with 12 bases left between them. The CDR3: CASSLTALGTDTQYF. For the CDR3, the DNA is TGTGCCAGCAGCTTAACGGCGCTAGGTACAGATACGCAGTATTTT.

The chain joins TRBV28 to TRBJ1-1; D is undetermined. Germline V gene sequence: CDR1 MDHEN, CDR2 SYDVKM. The CDR3 length is 11 residues. V shed 3 bases and J shed 5 bases, with 4 bases lying between them. As DNA, the CDR3 is TGTGCCAGCAGTTTTAGGACTGAAGCTTTCTTT. Translated: CASSFRTEAFF.

V is TRBV7-3 and J is TRBJ1-4; D gene uncertain. This CDR3 has 15 amino acids. Germline lookup yields CDR1 SGHTA and CDR2 FQGTGA. The V gene lost 4 bases and the J gene lost 7 bases, with 16 bases spanning the gap. The CDR3 DNA reads as TGTGCCAGCAGCTCTTCTGCAGTAGAGGTTGAAAAACTGTTTTTT. Encoded protein: CASSSSAVEVEKLFF.

The chain recombines TRBV18 with TRBJ2-2, with TRBD2 as a possible D gene (5 bases). With 3 bases removed from V and 1 base from J, the gap between germline ends came to 15 bases. CDR1 is KGHSH, CDR2 LQKENI, per germline. There are 17 residues in the CDR3. The CDR3 region has the DNA TGTGCCAGCTCACCCCTCCTGCGACTAAAGAACACCGGGGAGCTGTTTTTT. It codes for CASSPLLRLKNTGELFF.

V usage is TRBV5-6 and J usage is TRBJ2-1; the D is unclear. The CDR3 covers 11 residues. Trimming removed 4 bases from V and 9 bases from J, with 8 bases in between. Germline V gene data show CDR1 as SGHDT and CDR2 as YYEEEE. The CDR3 spells CASSATFEQFF. As DNA, the CDR3 is TGTGCCAGCAGCGCCACTTTTGAGCAGTTCTTC.

The rearrangement uses TRBV4-2 and TRBJ2-7; 9 positions agree with TRBD1. Germline lookup yields CDR1 LGHNA and CDR2 YNFKEQ. Losses at the gene ends were 1 base for V and 2 bases for J; bases not matched to a gene: 0. This CDR3 spans 14 amino acids. The CDR3 loop is CASSQGQGAYEQYF. The CDR3 DNA follows: TGTGCCAGCAGCCAAGGACAGGGGGCCTACGAGCAGTACTTC.

The chain is built from TRBV18 and TRBJ2-5; D is uncertain. This CDR3 contains 10 residues. The germline V gene encodes CDR1 KGHSH and CDR2 LQKENI. Trimming took 4 bases from V and 8 from J, leaving 5 bases between them. CDR3 protein: CASSLDTQYF. The DNA for the CDR3 is TGTGCCAGCTCACTAGATACCCAGTACTTC.

This clone has only one observation. The rearrangement links TRBV7-2 to TRBJ2-3; TRBD2 might be the D (6 bases). Per the germline V gene, CDR1 is SGHTA and CDR2 is FQGNSA. The CDR3 is 13 residues long. With 10 bases removed from V and 5 bases from J, the gap between germline ends came to 16 bases. The DNA for the CDR3 is TGTGCCACCCGGGGGAGCGGAATAGATACGCAGTATTTT. It translates to CATRGSGIDTQYF.

The J gene is TRBJ1-3, the V gene TRBV6-6, with a weak D call TRBD1 (6 bases). The CDR3 is 13 residues long. Germline-derived CDR1 and CDR2 are MNHNY and SVGAGI (reference sequence). V was cut by 11 bases and J by 0 bases, with 11 bases left in between. The CDR3 sequence: CAYGQNSGNTIYF. CDR3 sequence (DNA): TGTGCCTACGGACAGAACTCTGGAAACACCATATATTTT.

The chain employs TRBV5-4 and TRBJ2-3; TRBD2 agrees at 7 bases. Trimming removed 4 bases from V and 2 bases from J; junction bases left unmatched: 7. Germline V gene data show CDR1 as SGHNT and CDR2 as YYREEE (reference sequence). The CDR3 has 15 amino acids. The DNA of the CDR3 is TGTGCCAGCAGCATGCCGGGACTACTCACAGATACGCAGTATTTT. It yields the protein CASSMPGLLTDTQYF.

The V call is TRBV9, the J call TRBJ1-4; 7 nucleotides match TRBD1. The CDR3 is made up of 14 amino acids. Germline V gene sequence: CDR1 SGDLS, CDR2 YYNGEE. V was clipped by 4 bases and J by 7 bases; unmatched bases: 7. The CDR3 here is CASSYDRDGEKLFF. CDR3 DNA: TGTGCCAGCAGCTATGACAGGGATGGTGAAAAACTGTTTTTT.